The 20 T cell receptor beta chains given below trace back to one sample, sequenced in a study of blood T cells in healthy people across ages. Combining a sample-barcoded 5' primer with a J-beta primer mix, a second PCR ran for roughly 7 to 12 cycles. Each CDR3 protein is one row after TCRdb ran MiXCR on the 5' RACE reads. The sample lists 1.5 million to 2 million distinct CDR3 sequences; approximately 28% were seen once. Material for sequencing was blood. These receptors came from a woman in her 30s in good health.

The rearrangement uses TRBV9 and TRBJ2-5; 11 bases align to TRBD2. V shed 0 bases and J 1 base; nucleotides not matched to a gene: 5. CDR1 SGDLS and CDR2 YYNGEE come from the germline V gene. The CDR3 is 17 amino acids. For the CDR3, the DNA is TGTGCCAGCAGCGTAGGGGCTAGCGGGGGGCCCCAAGAGACCCAGTACTTC. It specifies CASSVGASGGPQETQYF.

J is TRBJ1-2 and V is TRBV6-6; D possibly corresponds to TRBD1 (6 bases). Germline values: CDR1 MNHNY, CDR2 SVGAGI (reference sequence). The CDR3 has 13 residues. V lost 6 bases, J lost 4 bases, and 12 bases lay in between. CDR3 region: CASRDRSFYGYTF. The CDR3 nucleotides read TGTGCCAGCAGAGACAGGTCTTTCTATGGCTACACCTTC.

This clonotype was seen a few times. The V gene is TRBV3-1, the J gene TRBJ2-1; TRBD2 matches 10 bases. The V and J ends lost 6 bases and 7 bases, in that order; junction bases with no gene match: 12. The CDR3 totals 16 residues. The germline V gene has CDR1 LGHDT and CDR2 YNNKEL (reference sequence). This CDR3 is CASRALAGVGVNEQFF. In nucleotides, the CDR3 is TGTGCCAGCAGAGCTCTAGCGGGAGTAGGGGTGAATGAGCAGTTCTTC.

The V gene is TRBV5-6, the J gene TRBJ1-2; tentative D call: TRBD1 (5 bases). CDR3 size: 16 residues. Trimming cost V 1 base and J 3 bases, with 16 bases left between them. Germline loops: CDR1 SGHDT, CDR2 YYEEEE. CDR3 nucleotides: TGTGCCAGCAGCTTGTTAGGCCAGGGCGACTACTATGGCTACACCTTC. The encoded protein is CASSLLGQGDYYGYTF. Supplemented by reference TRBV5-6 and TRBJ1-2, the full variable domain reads DAGVTQSPTHLIKTRGQQVTLRCSPKSGHDTVSWYQQALGQGPQFIFQYYEEEERQRGNFPDRFSGHQFPNYSSELNVNALLLGDSALYLCASSLLGQGDYYGYTFGSGTRLTVV.

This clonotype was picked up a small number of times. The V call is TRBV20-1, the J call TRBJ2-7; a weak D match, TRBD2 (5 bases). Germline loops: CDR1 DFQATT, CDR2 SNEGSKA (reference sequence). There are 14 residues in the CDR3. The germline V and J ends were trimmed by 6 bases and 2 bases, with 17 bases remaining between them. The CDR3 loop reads CSADQGGEAYEQYF. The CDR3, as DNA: TGCAGTGCCGATCAAGGAGGAGAGGCCTACGAGCAGTACTTC.

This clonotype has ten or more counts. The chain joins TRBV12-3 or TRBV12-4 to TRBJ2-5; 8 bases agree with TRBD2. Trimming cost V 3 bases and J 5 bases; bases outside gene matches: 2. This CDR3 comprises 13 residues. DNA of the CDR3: TGTGCCAGCAGTTTTTCTAGCGGGGAGACCCAGTACTTC. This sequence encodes CASSFSSGETQYF.

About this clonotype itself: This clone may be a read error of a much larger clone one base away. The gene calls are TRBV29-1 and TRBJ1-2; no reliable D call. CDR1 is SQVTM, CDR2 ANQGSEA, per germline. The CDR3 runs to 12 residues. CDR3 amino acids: CSGEWGKQGYTF. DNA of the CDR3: TGCAGCGGTGAATGGGGAAAACAGGGCTACACCTTC.

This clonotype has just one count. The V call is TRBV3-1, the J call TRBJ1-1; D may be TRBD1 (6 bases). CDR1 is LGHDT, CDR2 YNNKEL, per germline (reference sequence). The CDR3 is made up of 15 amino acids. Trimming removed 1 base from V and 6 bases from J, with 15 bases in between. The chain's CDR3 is CASSQGAQGLSEAFF. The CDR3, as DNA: TGTGCCAGCAGCCAAGGAGCACAGGGTTTGTCTGAAGCTTTCTTT.

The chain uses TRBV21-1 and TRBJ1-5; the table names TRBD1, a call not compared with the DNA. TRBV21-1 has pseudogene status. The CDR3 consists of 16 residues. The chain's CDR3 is CASSARWGWSNQPQHF. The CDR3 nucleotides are TGTGCCAGCAGCGCCCGGTGGGGCTGGAGCAATCAGCCCCAGCATTTT.

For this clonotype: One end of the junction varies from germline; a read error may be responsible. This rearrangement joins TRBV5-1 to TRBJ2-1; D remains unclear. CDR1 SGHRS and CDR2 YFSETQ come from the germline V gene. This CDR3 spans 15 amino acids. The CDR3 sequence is CASSSMTSSYNGQFF. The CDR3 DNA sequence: TGCGCCAGCAGCTCCATGACGAGCTCCTACAATGGGCAGTTCTTC.

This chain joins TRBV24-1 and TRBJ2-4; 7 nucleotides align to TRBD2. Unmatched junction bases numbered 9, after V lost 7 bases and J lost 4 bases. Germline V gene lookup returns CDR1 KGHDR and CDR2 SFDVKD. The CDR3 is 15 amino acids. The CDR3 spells CATSRTRREKNIQYF. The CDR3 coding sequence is TGTGCCACCAGCAGGACTAGGAGGGAAAAAAACATTCAGTACTTC.

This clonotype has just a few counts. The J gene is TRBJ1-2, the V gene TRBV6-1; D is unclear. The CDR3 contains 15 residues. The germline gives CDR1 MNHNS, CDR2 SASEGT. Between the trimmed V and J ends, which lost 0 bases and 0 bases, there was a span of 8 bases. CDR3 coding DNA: TGTGCCAGCAGTGAAGCGGCAGCAGCTAACTATGGCTACACCTTC. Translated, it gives CASSEAAAANYGYTF.

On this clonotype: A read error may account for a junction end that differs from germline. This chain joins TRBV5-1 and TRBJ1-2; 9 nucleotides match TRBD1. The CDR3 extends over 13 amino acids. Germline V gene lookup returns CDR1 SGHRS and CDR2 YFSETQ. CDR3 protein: CASRLGTGRIYTF. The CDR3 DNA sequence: TGCGCCAGCCGCTTAGGGACAGGGAGGATCTACACCTTC.

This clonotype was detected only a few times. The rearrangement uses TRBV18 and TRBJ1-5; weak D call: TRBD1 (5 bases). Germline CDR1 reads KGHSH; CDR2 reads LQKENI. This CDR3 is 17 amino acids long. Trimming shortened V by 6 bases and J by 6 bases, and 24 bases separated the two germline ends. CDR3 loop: CASSPIPRETGGQPQHF. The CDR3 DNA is TGTGCCAGCTCCCCCATCCCCCGGGAAACGGGGGGTCAGCCCCAGCATTTT.

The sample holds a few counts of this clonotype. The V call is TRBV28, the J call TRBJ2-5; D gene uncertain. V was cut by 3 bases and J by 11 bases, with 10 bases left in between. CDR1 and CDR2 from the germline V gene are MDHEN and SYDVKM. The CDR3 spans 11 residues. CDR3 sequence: CASSFKRVQYF. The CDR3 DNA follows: TGTGCCAGCAGTTTCAAAAGGGTACAGTACTTC.

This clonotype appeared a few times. CDR3 region: CASSFRLAGSPQETQYF. The CDR3, as DNA: TGTGCCAGCAGCTTTCGGCTAGCGGGGTCCCCCCAAGAGACCCAGTACTTC. The V call is TRBV11-2, the J call TRBJ2-5, with 9 bases identical to TRBD2. This CDR3 has 17 residues. V lost 3 bases to trimming and J lost 1 base; unmatched junction nucleotides: 9. The germline gives CDR1 SGHAT, CDR2 FQNNGV.

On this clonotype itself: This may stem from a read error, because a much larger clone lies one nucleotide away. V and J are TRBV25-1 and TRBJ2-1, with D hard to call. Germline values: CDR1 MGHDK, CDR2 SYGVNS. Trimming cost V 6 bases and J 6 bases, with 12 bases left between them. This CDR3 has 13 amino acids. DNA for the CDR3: TGTGCCAGCAGGGAGACTTCTTTCAATGAGCAGTTCTTC. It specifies CASRETSFNEQFF.

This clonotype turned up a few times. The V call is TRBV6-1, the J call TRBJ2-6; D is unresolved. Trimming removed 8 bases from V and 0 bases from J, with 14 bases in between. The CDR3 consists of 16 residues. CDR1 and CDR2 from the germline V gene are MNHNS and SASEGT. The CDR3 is CASSSQSLSGANVLTF. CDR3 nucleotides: TGTGCCAGCTCAAGTCAATCTCTCTCTGGGGCCAACGTCCTGACTTTC.

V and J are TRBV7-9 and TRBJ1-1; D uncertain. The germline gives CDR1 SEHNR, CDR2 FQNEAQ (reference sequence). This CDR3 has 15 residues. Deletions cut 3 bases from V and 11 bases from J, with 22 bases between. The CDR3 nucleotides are TGTGCCAGCAGCTTCCAGGATGTTCGGGTCTCGGACGCTTTCTTT. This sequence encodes CASSFQDVRVSDAFF.

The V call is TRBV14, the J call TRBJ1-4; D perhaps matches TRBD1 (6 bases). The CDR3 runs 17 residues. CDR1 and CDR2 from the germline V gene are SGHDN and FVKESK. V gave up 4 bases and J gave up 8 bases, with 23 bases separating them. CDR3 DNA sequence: TGTGCCAGCAGCCCCCGGAGTTGGCGACAGGAGGGCGAAAAACTGTTTTTT. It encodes CASSPRSWRQEGEKLFF.